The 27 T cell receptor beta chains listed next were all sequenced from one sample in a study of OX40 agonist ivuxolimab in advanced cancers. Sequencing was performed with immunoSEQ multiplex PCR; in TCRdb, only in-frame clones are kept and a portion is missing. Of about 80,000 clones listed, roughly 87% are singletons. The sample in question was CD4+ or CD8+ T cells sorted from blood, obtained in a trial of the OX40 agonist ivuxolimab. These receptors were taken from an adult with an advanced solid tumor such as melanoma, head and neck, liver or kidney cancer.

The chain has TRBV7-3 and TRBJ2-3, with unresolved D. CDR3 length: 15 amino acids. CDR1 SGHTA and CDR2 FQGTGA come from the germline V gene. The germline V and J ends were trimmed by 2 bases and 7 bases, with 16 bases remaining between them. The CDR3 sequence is CASSLLAASFYTQYF. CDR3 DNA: TGTGCCAGCAGCTTATTGGCGGCGTCTTTCTATACGCAGTATTTT.

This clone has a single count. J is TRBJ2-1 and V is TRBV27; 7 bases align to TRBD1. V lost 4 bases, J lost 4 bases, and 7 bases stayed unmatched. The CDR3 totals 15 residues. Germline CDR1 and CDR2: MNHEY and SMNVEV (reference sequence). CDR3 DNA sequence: TGTGCCAGCAGTTCCGGACAGGTAATTTACAATGAGCAGTTCTTC. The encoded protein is CASSSGQVIYNEQFF.

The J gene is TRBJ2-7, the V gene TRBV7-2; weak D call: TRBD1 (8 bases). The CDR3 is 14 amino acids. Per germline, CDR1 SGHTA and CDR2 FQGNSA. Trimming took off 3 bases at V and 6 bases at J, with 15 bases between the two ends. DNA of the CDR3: TGTGCCAGCAGCTTTTCAGGGGGCGGGGGCGAGCAGTACTTC. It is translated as CASSFSGGGGEQYF.

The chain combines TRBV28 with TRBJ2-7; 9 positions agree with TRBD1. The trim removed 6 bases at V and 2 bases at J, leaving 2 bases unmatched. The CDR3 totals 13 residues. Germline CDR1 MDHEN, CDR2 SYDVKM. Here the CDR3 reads CASRGTGTYEQYV. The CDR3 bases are TGTGCCAGCAGAGGGACAGGGACCTACGAGCAGTACGTC.

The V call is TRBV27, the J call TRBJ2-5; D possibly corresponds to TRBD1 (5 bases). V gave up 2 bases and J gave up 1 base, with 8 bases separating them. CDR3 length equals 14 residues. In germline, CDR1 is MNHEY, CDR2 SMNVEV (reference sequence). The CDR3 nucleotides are TGTGCCAGCAGTTTAGTAGGGGCCCAAGAGACCCAGTACTTC. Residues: CASSLVGAQETQYF.

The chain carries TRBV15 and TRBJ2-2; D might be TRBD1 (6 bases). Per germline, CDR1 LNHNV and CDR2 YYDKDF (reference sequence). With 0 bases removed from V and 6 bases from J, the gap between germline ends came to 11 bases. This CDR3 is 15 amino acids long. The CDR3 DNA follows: TGTGCCACCAGCAGAGAGACCGCAGGGGCCGGGGAGCTGTTTTTT. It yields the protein CATSRETAGAGELFF.

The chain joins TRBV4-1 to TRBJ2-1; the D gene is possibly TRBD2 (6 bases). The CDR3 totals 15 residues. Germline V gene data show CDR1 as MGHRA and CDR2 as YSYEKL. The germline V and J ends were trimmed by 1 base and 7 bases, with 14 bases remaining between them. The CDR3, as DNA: TGCGCCAGCAGCCAAGTAGCGGACTCAAGGAATGAGCAGTTCTTC. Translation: CASSQVADSRNEQFF.

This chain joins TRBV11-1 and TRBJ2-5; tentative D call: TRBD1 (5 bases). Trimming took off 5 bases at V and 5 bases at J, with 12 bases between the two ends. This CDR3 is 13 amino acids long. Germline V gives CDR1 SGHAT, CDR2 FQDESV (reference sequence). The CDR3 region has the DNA TGTGCCAGCAGCCCGGACCACAGGGAGACCCAGTACTTC. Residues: CASSPDHRETQYF.

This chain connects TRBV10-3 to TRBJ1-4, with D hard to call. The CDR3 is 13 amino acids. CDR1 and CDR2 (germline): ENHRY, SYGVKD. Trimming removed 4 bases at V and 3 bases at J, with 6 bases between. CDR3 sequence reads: CAISVTANEKLFF. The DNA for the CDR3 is TGTGCCATCAGTGTGACGGCTAATGAAAAACTGTTTTTT.

CDR3 nucleotides: TGTGCCAGCAGCTGGGGGGACGGAACGGAATACGAGCAGTACTTC. It specifies CASSWGDGTEYEQYF. This chain joins TRBV5-6 and TRBJ2-7, with a possible D match to TRBD2 (6 bases). The V gene lost 3 bases and the J gene lost 4 bases, with 17 bases spanning the gap. Germline V gene lookup returns CDR1 SGHDT and CDR2 YYEEEE. The CDR3 contains 15 residues.

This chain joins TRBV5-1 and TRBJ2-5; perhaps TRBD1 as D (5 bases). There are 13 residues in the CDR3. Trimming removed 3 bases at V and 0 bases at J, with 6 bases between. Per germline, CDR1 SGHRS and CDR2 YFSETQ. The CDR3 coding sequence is TGCGCCAGCAGCTCAGGGTACCAAGAGACCCAGTACTTC. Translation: CASSSGYQETQYF.

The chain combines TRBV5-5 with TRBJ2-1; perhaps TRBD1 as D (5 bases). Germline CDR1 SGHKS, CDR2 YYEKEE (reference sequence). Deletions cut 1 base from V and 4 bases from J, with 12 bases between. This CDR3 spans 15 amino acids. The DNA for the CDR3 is TGTGCCAGCAGCTTGTATACAGGCGGATACAATGAGCAGTTCTTC. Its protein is CASSLYTGGYNEQFF.

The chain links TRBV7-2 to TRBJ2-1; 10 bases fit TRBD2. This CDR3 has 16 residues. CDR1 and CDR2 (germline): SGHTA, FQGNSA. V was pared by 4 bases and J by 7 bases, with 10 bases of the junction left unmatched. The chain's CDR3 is CASSSKRGGHGNEQFF. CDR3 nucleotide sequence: TGTGCCAGCAGCTCAAAGCGGGGGGGCCATGGGAATGAGCAGTTCTTC. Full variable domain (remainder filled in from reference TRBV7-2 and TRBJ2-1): GAGVSQSPSNKVTEKGKDVELRCDPISGHTALYWYRQSLGQGLEFLIYFQGNSAPDKSGLPSDRFSAERTGGSVSTLTIQRTQQEDSAVYLCASSSKRGGHGNEQFFGPGTRLTVL.

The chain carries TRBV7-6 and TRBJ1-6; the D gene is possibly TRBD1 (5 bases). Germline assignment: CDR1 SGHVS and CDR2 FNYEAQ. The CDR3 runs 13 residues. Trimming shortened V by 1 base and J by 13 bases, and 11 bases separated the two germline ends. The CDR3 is CASSLDRGRPLHF. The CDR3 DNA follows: TGTGCCAGCAGCTTAGACCGGGGGAGGCCCCTCCACTTT.

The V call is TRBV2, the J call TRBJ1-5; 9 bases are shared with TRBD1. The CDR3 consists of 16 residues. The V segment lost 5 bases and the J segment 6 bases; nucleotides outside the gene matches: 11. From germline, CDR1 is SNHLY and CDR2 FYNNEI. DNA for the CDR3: TGTGCCAGCAGTCCCTATGCCGGGACAGGGAGTCAGCCCCAGCATTTT. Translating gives CASSPYAGTGSQPQHF.

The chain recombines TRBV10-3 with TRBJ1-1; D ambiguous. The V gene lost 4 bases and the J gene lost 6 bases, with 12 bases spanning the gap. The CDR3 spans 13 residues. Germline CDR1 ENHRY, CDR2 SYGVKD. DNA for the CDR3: TGTGCCATCAGTGTAAGAGGGTACGCTGAAGCTTTCTTT. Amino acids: CAISVRGYAEAFF.

The CDR3: CASSPGQGLMGETQYF. DNA of the CDR3: TGTGCCAGCAGTCCCGGACAGGGGTTAATGGGAGAGACCCAGTACTTC. The rearrangement uses TRBV28 and TRBJ2-5; the match to TRBD1 covers 9 bases. The CDR3 contains 16 residues. CDR1 and CDR2 (germline): MDHEN, SYDVKM. Trimming took 5 bases from V and 4 from J; bases not matched to a gene: 11.

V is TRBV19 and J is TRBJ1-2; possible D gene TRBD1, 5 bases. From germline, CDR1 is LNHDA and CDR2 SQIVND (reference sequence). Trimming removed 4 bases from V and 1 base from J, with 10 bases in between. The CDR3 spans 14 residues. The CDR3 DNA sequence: TGTGCCAGTAGTAGGGACCGCCGTAACTATGGCTACACCTTC. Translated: CASSRDRRNYGYTF.

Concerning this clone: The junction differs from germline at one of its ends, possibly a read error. CDR3 DNA sequence: TGTGCCAGCCGACTAGCGGGGCAAGAGGCCCAGTACTTC. Its protein is CASRLAGQEAQYF. The genes are TRBV6-5 and TRBJ2-5; TRBD2 matches 11 bases. From germline, CDR1 is MNHEY and CDR2 SVGAGI. The CDR3 contains 13 residues.

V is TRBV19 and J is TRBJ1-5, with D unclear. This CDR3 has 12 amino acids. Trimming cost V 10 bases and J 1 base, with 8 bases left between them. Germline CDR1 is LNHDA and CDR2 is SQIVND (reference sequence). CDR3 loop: CATRESNQPQHF. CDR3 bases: TGTGCCACGAGGGAGAGCAATCAGCCCCAGCATTTT.

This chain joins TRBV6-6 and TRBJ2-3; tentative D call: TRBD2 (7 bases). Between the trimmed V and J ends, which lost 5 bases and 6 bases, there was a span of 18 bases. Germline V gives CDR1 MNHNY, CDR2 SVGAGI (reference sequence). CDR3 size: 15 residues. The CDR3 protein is CASSDPQGGSDTQYF. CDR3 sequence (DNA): TGTGCCAGCAGTGACCCACAGGGAGGGAGTGATACGCAGTATTTT.

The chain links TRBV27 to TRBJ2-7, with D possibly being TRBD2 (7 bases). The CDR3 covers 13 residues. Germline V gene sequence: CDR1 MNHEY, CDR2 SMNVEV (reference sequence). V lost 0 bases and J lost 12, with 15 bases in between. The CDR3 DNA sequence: TGTGCCAGCAGTTTATCGGGGGGGGGCGCTTGGTACTTC. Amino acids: CASSLSGGGAWYF.

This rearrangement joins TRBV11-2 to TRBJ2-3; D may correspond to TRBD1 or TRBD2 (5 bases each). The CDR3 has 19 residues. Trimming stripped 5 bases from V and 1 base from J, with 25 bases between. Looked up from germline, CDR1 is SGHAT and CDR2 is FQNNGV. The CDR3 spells CASSLSGWGFLLGTDTQYF. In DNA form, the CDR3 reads TGTGCCAGCAGCCTATCTGGTTGGGGGTTCCTTTTAGGCACAGATACGCAGTATTTT.

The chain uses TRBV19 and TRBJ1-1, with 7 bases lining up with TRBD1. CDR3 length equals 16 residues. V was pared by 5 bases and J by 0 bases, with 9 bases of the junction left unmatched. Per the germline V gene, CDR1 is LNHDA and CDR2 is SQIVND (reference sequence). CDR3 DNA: TGTGCCAGTAGTCTGATAAGGGACAGCATGAACACTGAAGCTTTCTTT. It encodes CASSLIRDSMNTEAFF.

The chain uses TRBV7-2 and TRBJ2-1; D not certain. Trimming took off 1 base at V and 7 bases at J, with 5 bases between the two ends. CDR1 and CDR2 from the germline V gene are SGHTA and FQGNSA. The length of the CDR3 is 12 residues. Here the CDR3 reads CASSLVSNEQFF. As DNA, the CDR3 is TGTGCCAGCAGCTTAGTTAGTAATGAGCAGTTCTTC.

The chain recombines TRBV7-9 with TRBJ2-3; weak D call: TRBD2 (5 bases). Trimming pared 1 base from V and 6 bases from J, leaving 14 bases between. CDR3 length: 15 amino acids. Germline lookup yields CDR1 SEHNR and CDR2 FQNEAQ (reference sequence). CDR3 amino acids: CASSLGGLGGDTQYF. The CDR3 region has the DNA TGTGCCAGCAGCTTAGGAGGCTTAGGCGGGGATACGCAGTATTTT.

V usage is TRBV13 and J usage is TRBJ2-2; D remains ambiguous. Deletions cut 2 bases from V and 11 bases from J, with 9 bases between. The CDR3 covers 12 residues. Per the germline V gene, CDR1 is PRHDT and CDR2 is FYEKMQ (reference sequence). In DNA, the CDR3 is TGTGCCAGCAGCTTATCCCCAAACGAGCTGTTTTTT. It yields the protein CASSLSPNELFF.